The 7 T cell receptor beta chains below were found in one sample sequenced in a study of blood T cells in healthy people across ages. Combining a sample-barcoded 5' primer with a J-beta primer mix, a second PCR ran for about 7 to 11 cycles. Via MiXCR, TCRdb re-called the 5' RACE reads, giving one row per CDR3 protein. The sample records over 1,500,000 distinct CDR3 sequences, roughly two fifths being singletons. The sample taken for sequencing was blood. These receptors originate from a human donor in good health.

This clonotype was picked up a small number of times. J is TRBJ1-5 and V is TRBV28; TRBD1 is a possible D gene (6 bases). Trimming pared 5 bases from V and 4 bases from J, leaving 12 bases between. The CDR3 is 14 residues long. Per the germline V gene, CDR1 is MDHEN and CDR2 is SYDVKM. CDR3 sequence reads: CASSPYQGNQPQHF. Written as DNA, the CDR3 is TGTGCCAGCAGTCCATATCAGGGGAATCAGCCCCAGCATTTT. The complete variable domain, with remaining parts taken from reference TRBV28 and TRBJ1-5, reads DVKVTQSSRYLVKRTGEKVFLECVQDMDHENMFWYRQDPGLGLRLIYFSYDVKMKEKGDIPEGYSVSREKKERFSLILESASTNQTSMYLCASSPYQGNQPQHFGDGTRLSIL.

This clonotype was recorded a few times. The rearrangement uses TRBV7-3 and TRBJ2-2, with TRBD1 matching over 9 bases. This CDR3 comprises 16 residues. The V gene's germline CDR1 is SGHTA and CDR2 FQGTGA. The ends lost 3 bases at V and 8 bases at J; junction bases unmatched: 10. The CDR3 sequence: CASSFPGTGSRGELFF. In nucleotides, the CDR3 is TGTGCCAGCAGCTTCCCCGGGACAGGGTCAAGGGGGGAGCTGTTTTTT.

J is TRBJ2-7 and V is TRBV29-1; unclear D gene. The V end was cut by 6 bases, the J end by 0 bases, with 15 bases between. The CDR3 contains 14 residues. Per germline, CDR1 SQVTM and CDR2 ANQGSEA. Here the CDR3 DNA reads TGCAGCGTCAAATATAGGAAGGACTCCTACGAGCAGTACTTC. It specifies CSVKYRKDSYEQYF.

This chain joins TRBV7-6 and TRBJ1-1; no clear D. Per germline, CDR1 SGHVS and CDR2 FNYEAQ. This CDR3 contains 13 residues. V was trimmed by 1 base and J by 6 bases, leaving 9 bases between them. Here the CDR3 reads CASSLGKESEAFF. The CDR3, as DNA: TGTGCCAGCAGCTTAGGAAAGGAGTCTGAAGCTTTCTTT.

This chain connects TRBV7-9 to TRBJ1-2; the match to TRBD1 covers 9 bases. This CDR3 is built from 15 residues. V was pared by 8 bases and J by 4 bases, with 11 bases of the junction left unmatched. Germline V CDR1 and CDR2: SEHNR, FQNEAQ (reference sequence). The CDR3 sequence: CASSGTGSFIYGYTF. CDR3 coding DNA: TGTGCCAGCTCCGGGACAGGGAGTTTCATCTATGGCTACACCTTC. The variable domain in full, completed from reference TRBV7-9 and TRBJ1-2, reads DTGVSQNPRHKITKRGQNVTFRCDPISEHNRLYWYRQTLGQGPEFLTYFQNEAQLEKSRLLSDRFSAERPKGSFSTLEIQRTEQGDSAMYLCASSGTGSFIYGYTFGSGTRLTVV.

This clonotype was detected only a few times. V usage is TRBV6-1 and J usage is TRBJ2-4; TRBD1 agrees at 11 bases. The CDR3 contains 15 residues. Germline-derived CDR1 and CDR2 are MNHNS and SASEGT. Trimming at V came to 6 bases and at J to 14 bases, leaving 15 bases not matched to a gene. The CDR3 reads CASRETGQGVGKEYF. The DNA for the CDR3 is TGTGCCAGCAGGGAGACGGGACAGGGGGTAGGCAAGGAGTACTTC.

The J gene is TRBJ2-3, the V gene TRBV7-2, with 7 bases that match TRBD1. With V trimmed by 5 bases and J by 1 base, 6 bases remained unmatched. Germline CDR1 is SGHTA and CDR2 is FQGNSA. This CDR3 comprises 15 residues. Here the CDR3 reads CASSRDRVGTDTQYF. CDR3 nucleotide sequence: TGTGCCAGCAGCCGCGACAGGGTTGGCACAGATACGCAGTATTTT.